This T cell receptor beta chain appears in the sequencing data of a study of control samples from healthy donors and cancer patients. Profiled with immunoSEQ multiplex PCR; TCRdb holds only in-frame clones, not every one. The data show 50,000 or so clones, with around 90% seen just once and approximately 3.4% held by the top ten. In germline, CDR1 is LNHDA, CDR2 SQIVND (reference sequence). The CDR3 sequence is 13 residues long. Between the trimmed V and J ends, which lost 7 bases and 0 bases, there was a span of 7 bases. In its sample, this clone was seen a few times. The source of this sequence is a man aged 50-60 years in good health. V is TRBV19 and J is TRBJ1-3; the D is unclear. The sequenced material came from blood. In DNA, the CDR3 is TGTGCCAGTACCAGAAACTCTGGAAACACCATATATTTT. It translates to CASTRNSGNTIYF.